The text below deals with one T cell receptor (beta chain). Its cognate antigen is unknown. Sequencing was performed with immunoSEQ multiplex PCR; in TCRdb, only in-frame clones are kept and a portion is missing. This table has nearly 90,000 clones, roughly 90% appearing once. These data belong to a study of T cell responses to AZD1222 COVID-19 vaccine. Study-wide results and caveats: Repertoires were obtained solely post-peak T cell response.

The TCR originated in an adult who received the AZD1222 COVID-19 vaccine. Sequencing used peripheral blood, obtained 28 days after the second AZD1222 dose.

The CDR3 is CSVDPGNTGELFF. The CDR3 DNA is TGCAGCGTTGATCCAGGGAACACCGGGGAGCTGTTTTTT. The rearrangement uses TRBV29-1 and TRBJ2-2; no clear D gene. CDR1 is SQVTM and CDR2 is ANQGSEA in the germline V gene. This CDR3 is built from 13 residues. V was clipped by 3 bases and J by 1 base, with 6 bases between them.